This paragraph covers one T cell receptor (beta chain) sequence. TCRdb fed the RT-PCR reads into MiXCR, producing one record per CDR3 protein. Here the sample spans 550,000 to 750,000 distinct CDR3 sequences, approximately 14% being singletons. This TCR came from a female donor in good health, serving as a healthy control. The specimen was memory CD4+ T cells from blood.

The CDR3 loop reads CASSQRGQSWGTIYF. Here the CDR3 DNA reads TGTGCCAGCAGTCAACGAGGACAGAGCTGGGGCACCATATATTTT. The gene calls are TRBV6-6 and TRBJ1-3; possible D gene TRBD1, 6 bases. Per the germline V gene, CDR1 is MNHNY and CDR2 is SVGAGI (reference sequence). V was trimmed by 5 bases and J by 9 bases, leaving 20 bases between them. The CDR3 spans 15 residues.